This T cell receptor beta chain emerged from a study of T cell repertoires in cytomegalovirus infection. Study-level results: CMV-specific TCR beta clonotypes restricted by HLA-C were the ones dominating the ex vivo response.

V lost 1 base, J lost 7 bases, and 11 bases lay in between. Germline V lookup: CDR1 SGHDN, CDR2 FVKESK. The CDR3 contains 14 residues. Each CDR3 protein gets one entry after TCRdb re-called the reads with MiXCR. The repertoire has some 920,000 distinct CDR3 sequences, around a third of them found once; the top ten carry over 11%. In regard to this clonotype: Its antigen is unidentified.

The clonotype originates from a human donor in good health (CMV status not recorded). Some clones in this sample may be carry-over from other donors' samples. Specimen: cultured CD8+ T cells from PBMCs, collected from culture after CMV antigen stimulation. J is TRBJ2-1 and V is TRBV14; D gene uncertain. Here the CDR3 reads CASSQVPVRNEQFF. CDR3 nucleotide sequence: TGTGCCAGCAGCCAAGTTCCGGTTAGGAATGAGCAGTTCTTC.